This T cell receptor (beta chain) was captured in a study of shared clonotypes between healthy human individuals. The table came from immunoSEQ multiplex PCR; TCRdb's copy has only in-frame clones and leaves some out. The top ten clones hold about 12% of a sample with roughly 500,000 clones, approximately 78% of them seen once. The origin of this receptor is a woman in her thirties or forties in good health. Some clones in this sample may be carry-over from other donors' samples. The sequenced sample was PBMCs.

CDR3 region: CASNRLAGDNEQFF. Written as DNA, the CDR3 is TGTGCCAGCAACAGACTAGCGGGAGACAATGAGCAGTTCTTC. The chain joins TRBV7-2 to TRBJ2-1, with 12 bases lining up with TRBD2. Per germline, CDR1 SGHTA and CDR2 FQGNSA. The CDR3 spans 14 residues. The J segment lost 5 bases and the V segment lost 7 bases, leaving 3 bases of the junction unmatched.